These T cell receptor beta chains were read from a single sample in a study of cytomegalovirus exposure and HLA in healthy donors. The method was immunoSEQ multiplex PCR; TCRdb's version includes in-frame clones alone and lacks a portion of them. Of roughly 200,000 clones in the sample, 78% are singletons; the top ten hold 2.9%. The sequencing input was PBMCs. Source of these receptors: a female donor in good health and CMV-seronegative. Both conserved end residues are part of each CDR3. The order of the fields is D gene, J gene, V gene, clone size, CDR3 protein, CDR3 DNA. The D gene is left open where the match is weak. Part of the rows lack a size; the others show once, few, many or a class for expanded clones.

D gene: .
J gene: TRBJ2-1
V gene: TRBV10-3
clone size: .
CDR3 protein: CAISPGTHNEQFF
CDR3 DNA: TGTGCCATCAGTCCGGGGACTCACAATGAGCAGTTCTTC

D gene: TRBD2
J gene: TRBJ2-1
V gene: TRBV9
clone size: .
CDR3 protein: CASSEGTTSNNEQFF
CDR3 DNA: TGTGCCAGCAGTGAAGGGACTACCAGCAATAATGAGCAGTTCTTC

D gene: TRBD2
J gene: TRBJ2-5
V gene: TRBV28
clone size: .
CDR3 protein: CASSLGTSGTQYF
CDR3 DNA: TGTGCCAGCAGTCTAGGGACTAGCGGGACCCAGTACTTC

D gene: .
J gene: TRBJ2-1
V gene: TRBV5-1
clone size: .
CDR3 protein: CASSLLPAVGQFF
CDR3 DNA: TGCGCCAGCAGCTTGCTACCGGCGGTAGGGCAGTTCTTC

D gene: .
J gene: TRBJ2-3
V gene: TRBV5-1
clone size: .
CDR3 protein: CASSLLDRASTDTQYF
CDR3 DNA: TGCGCCAGCAGCCTCCTAGACAGAGCTAGCACAGATACGCAGTATTTT

D gene: TRBD2
J gene: TRBJ2-7
V gene: TRBV7-2
clone size: .
CDR3 protein: CASSPGLAGDEQYF
CDR3 DNA: TGTGCCAGCAGCCCCGGACTAGCGGGAGATGAGCAGTACTTC

D gene: TRBD1
J gene: TRBJ1-5
V gene: TRBV30
clone size: .
CDR3 protein: CAWSRDRGRISNQPQHF
CDR3 DNA: TGTGCCTGGAGCCGGGACAGGGGGAGGATAAGCAATCAGCCCCAGCATTTT

D gene: .
J gene: TRBJ2-1
V gene: TRBV4-2
clone size: few
CDR3 protein: CASSQGTTANEQFF
CDR3 DNA: TGTGCCAGCAGCCAAGGGACTACTGCTAATGAGCAGTTCTTC

D gene: TRBD1
J gene: TRBJ2-7
V gene: TRBV4-3
clone size: .
CDR3 protein: CASSQVGQGAREQYF
CDR3 DNA: TGCGCCAGCAGCCAAGTGGGACAGGGGGCGCGTGAGCAGTACTTC

D gene: .
J gene: TRBJ1-1
V gene: TRBV27
clone size: .
CDR3 protein: CASSRGVRGDTEAFF
CDR3 DNA: TGTGCCAGCAGTAGGGGGGTCCGGGGGGACACTGAAGCTTTCTTT

D gene: TRBD1
J gene: TRBJ2-2
V gene: TRBV7-3
clone size: .
CDR3 protein: CASSRDRGGTGELFF
CDR3 DNA: TGTGCCAGCAGCCGGGACAGGGGTGGCACCGGGGAGCTGTTTTTT

D gene: TRBD2
J gene: TRBJ2-7
V gene: TRBV7-6
clone size: .
CDR3 protein: CASSLRLAATYEQYF
CDR3 DNA: TGTGCCAGCAGCTTGAGACTAGCGGCTACCTACGAGCAGTACTTC

D gene: .
J gene: TRBJ2-7
V gene: TRBV7-9
clone size: .
CDR3 protein: CSSSLPTRRSMPPNYEQYF
CDR3 DNA: TGTTCCAGCAGCTTACCCACAAGGAGGTCGATGCCCCCCAACTACGAGCAGTACTTC

D gene: TRBD1
J gene: TRBJ1-2
V gene: TRBV11-1
clone size: few
CDR3 protein: CASSLDVTGGDGYTF
CDR3 DNA: TGTGCCAGCAGCTTAGACGTGACAGGGGGGGATGGCTACACCTTC

D gene: TRBD1
J gene: TRBJ1-5
V gene: TRBV28
clone size: .
CDR3 protein: CASRTGTADQPQHF
CDR3 DNA: TGTGCCAGTAGGACCGGGACAGCCGATCAGCCCCAGCATTTT

D gene: .
J gene: TRBJ2-7
V gene: TRBV25-1
clone size: few
CDR3 protein: CASRQAASYEQYF
CDR3 DNA: TGTGCCAGCAGACAAGCGGCCTCCTACGAGCAGTACTTC

D gene: .
J gene: TRBJ2-7
V gene: TRBV19
clone size: .
CDR3 protein: CASSMGTNTYEQYF
CDR3 DNA: TGTGCCAGTAGTATGGGGACAAATACCTACGAGCAGTACTTC

D gene: .
J gene: TRBJ2-3
V gene: TRBV4-1
clone size: .
CDR3 protein: CASSQVDSFSTDTQYF
CDR3 DNA: TGCGCCAGCAGCCAAGTCGACAGTTTTAGCACAGATACGCAGTATTTT

D gene: TRBD1
J gene: TRBJ2-7
V gene: TRBV29-1
clone size: few
CDR3 protein: CSGGDSYEQYF
CDR3 DNA: TGCAGCGGTGGGGACAGCTACGAGCAGTACTTC

D gene: TRBD2
J gene: TRBJ2-7
V gene: TRBV28
clone size: .
CDR3 protein: CASSPPGLAPAGGEQYF
CDR3 DNA: TGTGCCAGCAGTCCTCCGGGACTAGCGCCTGCTGGGGGCGAGCAGTACTTC